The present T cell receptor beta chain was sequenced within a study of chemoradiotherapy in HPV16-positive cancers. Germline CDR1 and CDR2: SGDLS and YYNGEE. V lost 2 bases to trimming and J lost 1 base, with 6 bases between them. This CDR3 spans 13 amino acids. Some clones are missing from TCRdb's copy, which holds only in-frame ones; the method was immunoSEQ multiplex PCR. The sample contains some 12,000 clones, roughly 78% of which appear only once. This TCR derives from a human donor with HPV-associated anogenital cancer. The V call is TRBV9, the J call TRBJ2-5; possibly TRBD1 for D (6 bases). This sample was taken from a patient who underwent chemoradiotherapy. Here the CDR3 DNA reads TGTGCCAGCAGCGTGACAGGCCAAGAGACCCAGTACTTC. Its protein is CASSVTGQETQYF.